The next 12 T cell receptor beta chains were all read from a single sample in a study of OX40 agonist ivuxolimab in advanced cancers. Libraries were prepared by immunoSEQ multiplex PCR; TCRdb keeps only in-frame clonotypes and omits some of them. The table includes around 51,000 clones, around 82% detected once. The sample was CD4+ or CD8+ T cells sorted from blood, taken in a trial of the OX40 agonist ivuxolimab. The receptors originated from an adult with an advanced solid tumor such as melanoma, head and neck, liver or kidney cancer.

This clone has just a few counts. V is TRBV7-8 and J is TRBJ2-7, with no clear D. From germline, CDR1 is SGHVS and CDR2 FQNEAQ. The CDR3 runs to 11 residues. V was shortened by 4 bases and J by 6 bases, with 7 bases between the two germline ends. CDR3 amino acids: CASSSNSEQYF. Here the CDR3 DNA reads TGTGCCAGCAGCTCGAACTCCGAGCAGTACTTC.

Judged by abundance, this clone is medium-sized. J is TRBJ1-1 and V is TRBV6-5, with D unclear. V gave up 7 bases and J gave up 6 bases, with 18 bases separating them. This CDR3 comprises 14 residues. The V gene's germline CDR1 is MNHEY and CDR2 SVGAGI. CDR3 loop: CASIPAGRASEAFF. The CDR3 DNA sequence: TGTGCCAGCATCCCCGCGGGGAGGGCGTCTGAAGCTTTCTTT.

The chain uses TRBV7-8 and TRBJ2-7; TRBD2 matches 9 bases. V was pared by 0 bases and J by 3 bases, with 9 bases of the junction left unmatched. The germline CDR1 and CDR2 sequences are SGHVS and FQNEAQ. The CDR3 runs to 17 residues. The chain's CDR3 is CASSLASGGPNIYEQYF. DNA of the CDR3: TGTGCCAGCAGCTTAGCTAGCGGGGGCCCAAACATCTACGAGCAGTACTTC.

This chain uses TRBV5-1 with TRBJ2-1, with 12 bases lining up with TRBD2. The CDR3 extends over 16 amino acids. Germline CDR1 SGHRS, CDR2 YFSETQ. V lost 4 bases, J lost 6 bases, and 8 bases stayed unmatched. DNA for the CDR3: TGCGCCAGCAGCGGGGCTAGCGGGGGGGCTGGCAATGAGCAGTTCTTC. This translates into CASSGASGGAGNEQFF.

The CDR3, as DNA: TGTGCCAGCAGTGAAGAGCCCCCGGGTAGCAATCAGCCCCAGCATTTT. Translating it yields CASSEEPPGSNQPQHF. The chain employs TRBV2 and TRBJ1-5, with D unclear. The CDR3 totals 16 residues. V was pared by 1 base and J by 0 bases, with 10 bases between. Germline CDR1 and CDR2: SNHLY and FYNNEI.

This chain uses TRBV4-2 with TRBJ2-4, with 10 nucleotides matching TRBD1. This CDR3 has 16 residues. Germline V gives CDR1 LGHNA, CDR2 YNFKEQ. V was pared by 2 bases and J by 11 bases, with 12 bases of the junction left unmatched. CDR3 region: CASSQRQGARDPLQYF. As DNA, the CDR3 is TGTGCCAGCAGCCAACGACAGGGGGCCCGCGATCCCCTTCAGTACTTC.

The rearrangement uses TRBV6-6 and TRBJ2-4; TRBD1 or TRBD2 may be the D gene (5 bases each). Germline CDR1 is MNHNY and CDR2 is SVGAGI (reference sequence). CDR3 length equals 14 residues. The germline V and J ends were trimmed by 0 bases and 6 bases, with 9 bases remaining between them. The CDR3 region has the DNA TGTGCCAGCAGTTACTCCCCTGGGACAAACATTCAGTACTTC. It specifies CASSYSPGTNIQYF.

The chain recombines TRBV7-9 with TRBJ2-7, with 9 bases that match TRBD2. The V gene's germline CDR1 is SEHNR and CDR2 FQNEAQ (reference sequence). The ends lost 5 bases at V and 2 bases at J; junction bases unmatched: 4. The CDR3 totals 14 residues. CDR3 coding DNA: TGTGCCAGCAGCCCTGCGGGGGGGACCTACGAGCAGTACTTC. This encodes CASSPAGGTYEQYF.

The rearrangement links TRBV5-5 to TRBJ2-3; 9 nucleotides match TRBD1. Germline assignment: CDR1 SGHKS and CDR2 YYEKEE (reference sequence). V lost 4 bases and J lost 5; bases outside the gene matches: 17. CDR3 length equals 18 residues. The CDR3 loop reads CASSPARPGQGHGDTQYF. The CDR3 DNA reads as TGTGCCAGCAGCCCAGCACGACCCGGACAGGGGCATGGAGATACGCAGTATTTT.

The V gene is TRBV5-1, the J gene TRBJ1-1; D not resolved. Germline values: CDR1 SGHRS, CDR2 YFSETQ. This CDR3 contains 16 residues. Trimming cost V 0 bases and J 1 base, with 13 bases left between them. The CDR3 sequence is CASSLETTLPNTEAFF. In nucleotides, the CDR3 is TGCGCCAGCAGCTTGGAAACTACACTACCGAACACTGAAGCTTTCTTT.

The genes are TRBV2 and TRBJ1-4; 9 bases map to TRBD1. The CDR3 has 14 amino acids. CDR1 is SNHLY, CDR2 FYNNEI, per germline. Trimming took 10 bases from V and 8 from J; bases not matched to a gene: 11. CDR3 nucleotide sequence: TGTGCCACCCGCCCCGGGACAGGGCAGGAAAAACTGTTTTTT. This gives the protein CATRPGTGQEKLFF.

The CDR3 region has the DNA TGCGCCAGCAGCCCGACCGGGACAGGGAGTTCATCTTTCTTT. Encoded protein: CASSPTGTGSSSFF. The chain recombines TRBV5-1 with TRBJ1-1, with 9 nucleotides matching TRBD1. The CDR3 contains 14 residues. V lost 4 bases, J lost 12 bases, and 13 bases stayed unmatched. Germline CDR1 reads SGHRS; CDR2 reads YFSETQ.